Listed below are T cell receptor beta chains from one sample, sequenced in a study of T cells in Graves' hyperthyroidism and ophthalmopathy. TCRdb ran MiXCR on the multiplex PCR reads and lists one entry per CDR3 protein. In the table there are more than 300,000 distinct CDR3 sequences, 14% of which are singletons. The sample consisted of blood. These receptors were taken from a woman under 40 with Graves' hyperthyroidism. The CDR3 runs from the conserved cysteine through the conserved F or W. The order of the fields is clone size, D gene, V gene, J gene, CDR3 protein, CDR3 DNA. The D gene is left open where the match is weak. Size values are once, few and many counts, or a class for expanded clones, and some rows have none.

many,.,TRBV20-1,TRBJ2-7,CSARYASYEQYF,TGCAGTGCGAGGTATGCTTCCTACGAGCAGTACTTC
.,TRBD1,TRBV20-1,TRBJ1-4,CSARDLAGGEKLFF,TGCAGTGCTAGAGATCTGGCAGGGGGGGAAAAACTGTTTTTT
few,.,TRBV20-1,TRBJ1-6,CSAIRRNNSPLHF,TGCAGTGCTATCCGTAGGAATAATTCACCCCTCCACTTT
.,TRBD2,TRBV12-3/TRBV12-4,TRBJ2-1,CASSQVAGISFF,TGTGCCAGCAGCCAAGTAGCGGGAATTTCTTTCTTC
many,TRBD2,TRBV7-9,TRBJ2-1,CAAVTSGKSSYNEQFF,TGTGCCGCAGTAACGAGCGGGAAAAGCTCCTACAATGAGCAGTTCTTC
many,TRBD1,TRBV10-1,TRBJ2-7,CASGPGRTGGEQYF,TGCGCCAGCGGGCCGGGACGGACAGGGGGCGAGCAGTACTTC
.,.,TRBV4-2,TRBJ2-7,CASSQEIRHAGSYEQYF,TGTGCCAGCAGCCAAGAAATTCGTCATGCAGGGTCCTACGAGCAGTACTTC
many,TRBD2,TRBV20-1,TRBJ2-1,CSARDGGSINEQFF,TGCAGTGCTAGAGACGGCGGGAGCATTAATGAGCAGTTCTTC
few,.,TRBV6-6,TRBJ2-7,CASSYLGGGYEQYF,TGTGCCAGCAGTTACCTGGGGGGCGGCTACGAGCAGTACTTC
few,.,TRBV12-3/TRBV12-4,TRBJ2-1,CASSFRRGVSYNEQFF,TGTGCCAGCAGTTTTCGTCGCGGGGTAAGCTACAATGAGCAGTTCTTC
.,.,TRBV30,TRBJ1-6,CAWSVGNSPLHF,TGTGCCTGGAGTGTAGGGAATTCACCCCTCCACTTT
.,.,TRBV5-1,TRBJ1-2,CASSPNSGTLYGYTF,TGCGCCAGCAGCCCGAACTCCGGGACGCTCTATGGCTACACCTTC
few,.,TRBV28,TRBJ2-7,CATMDSAYEQYF,TGTGCCACCATGGACTCAGCCTACGAGCAGTACTTC
.,.,TRBV6-6,TRBJ2-7,CASSYSKAREQYF,TGTGCCAGCAGTTACTCGAAGGCTCGCGAGCAGTACTTC
many,TRBD1,TRBV28,TRBJ1-1,CASSTGVSTEAFF,TGTGCCAGCAGTACAGGGGTGAGCACTGAAGCTTTCTTT
.,.,TRBV28,TRBJ1-5,CASIGGRSNQPQHF,TGTGCCAGCATCGGAGGCCGAAGCAATCAGCCCCAGCATTTT
many,TRBD2,TRBV12-3/TRBV12-4,TRBJ2-1,CASTPMGSGMYNEQFF,TGTGCCAGCACCCCAATGGGGAGCGGGATGTACAATGAGCAGTTCTTC
many,TRBD2,TRBV6-1,TRBJ2-1,CASASSVGSGGNEQFF,TGTGCCAGCGCGTCCTCGGTCGGGAGCGGGGGAAATGAGCAGTTCTTC
.,TRBD2,TRBV12-3/TRBV12-4,TRBJ2-2,CASSPRVAGGPTGELFF,TGTGCCAGCAGTCCCCGAGTAGCGGGAGGTCCCACCGGGGAGCTGTTTTTT
many,TRBD1,TRBV10-2,TRBJ1-1,CASSQDREAFF,TGCGCCAGCAGTCAGGACAGGGAAGCTTTCTTT
many,.,TRBV2,TRBJ2-1,CASSEATSSYNEQFF,TGTGCCAGCAGTGAAGCGACTAGCTCCTACAATGAGCAGTTCTTC
.,TRBD2,TRBV12-3/TRBV12-4,TRBJ2-7,CASSSLAGNEQYF,TGTGCCAGCAGTTCGCTAGCGGGTAACGAGCAGTACTTC
.,.,TRBV4-3,TRBJ2-1,CASSQDWGENEQFF,TGCGCCAGCAGCCAAGATTGGGGTGAGAATGAGCAGTTCTTC
many,TRBD1,TRBV25-1,TRBJ1-2,CASSATGGDYGYTF,TGTGCCAGCAGTGCCACAGGGGGCGACTATGGCTACACCTTC
.,.,TRBV7-2,TRBJ1-2,CASSLTWQNYGYTF,TGTGCCAGCAGCTTAACCTGGCAGAACTATGGCTACACCTTC
few,TRBD1,TRBV19,TRBJ1-5,CASSITPRGLEDQPQHF,TGTGCCAGTAGTATCACACCCAGGGGGCTCGAGGACCAGCCCCAGCATTTT
.,.,TRBV7-9,TRBJ2-5,CASTLLVETQYF,TGTGCCAGCACCCTGCTTGTGGAGACCCAGTACTTC
many,.,TRBV2,TRBJ2-3,CASKTPTFTDTQYF,TGTGCCAGCAAAACACCTACTTTCACAGATACGCAGTATTTT
many,.,TRBV7-8,TRBJ2-5,CASSWGRHTQETQYF,TGTGCCAGCAGCTGGGGAAGACATACCCAAGAGACCCAGTACTTC
many,.,TRBV18,TRBJ1-2,CASSQTENYGYTF,TGTGCCAGCTCACAAACAGAGAACTATGGCTACACCTTC
many,.,TRBV28,TRBJ1-6,CASSQPGEGAYSPLHF,TGTGCCAGCAGCCAACCCGGGGAGGGCGCTTATTCACCCCTCCACTTT
many,.,TRBV30,TRBJ1-2,CAWNILQGHGGYTF,TGTGCCTGGAATATACTACAGGGTCATGGTGGCTACACCTTC
.,.,TRBV24-1,TRBJ2-3,CATSARRVGGTDTQYF,TGTGCCACCAGTGCGCGCAGGGTGGGGGGCACAGATACGCAGTATTTT
many,.,TRBV12-3/TRBV12-4,TRBJ1-4,CASRRGTTNEKLFF,TGTGCCAGCAGGAGAGGAACAACTAATGAAAAACTGTTTTTT
.,TRBD1,TRBV9,TRBJ1-2,CASSAKITGGNGYTF,TGTGCCAGCAGCGCAAAAATCACAGGGGGTAATGGCTACACCTTC
many,.,TRBV27,TRBJ2-1,CASRRRTYNEQFF,TGTGCCAGCAGGCGACGGACTTACAATGAGCAGTTCTTC
many,TRBD2,TRBV30,TRBJ2-3,CAWKGLAGDIDTQYF,TGTGCCTGGAAGGGACTAGCGGGAGATATAGATACGCAGTATTTT
many,TRBD1,TRBV12-3/TRBV12-4,TRBJ1-1,CASSSGTDNLNAFF,TGTGCCAGCAGTTCCGGGACAGACAACTTGAACGCTTTCTTT
.,.,TRBV2,TRBJ2-5,CASSGPRSMGEKGETQYF,TGTGCCAGCAGTGGACCCCGTAGCATGGGAGAAAAAGGGGAGACCCAGTACTTC
many,.,TRBV3-1,TRBJ1-1,CASSQDLGVPEAFF,TGTGCCAGCAGCCAAGATTTGGGGGTACCTGAAGCTTTCTTT
.,TRBD2,TRBV29-1,TRBJ2-1,CSVPSRVAGSGNEQFF,TGCAGCGTACCATCTCGGGTAGCGGGGTCCGGGAATGAGCAGTTCTTC
.,.,TRBV5-1,TRBJ2-2,CASSLDASTNTGELFF,TGCGCCAGCAGCTTGGACGCGTCAACGAACACCGGGGAGCTGTTTTTT
few,.,TRBV29-1,TRBJ2-1,CSAKKPGAGGPGDEQFF,TGCAGCGCGAAGAAGCCTGGTGCCGGGGGCCCCGGGGATGAGCAGTTCTTC
.,.,TRBV7-2,TRBJ2-3,CASSLTSPGDTQYF,TGTGCCAGCAGCTTAACGTCCCCGGGGGATACGCAGTATTTT
many,.,TRBV28,TRBJ1-1,CASSPTGRGRTEAFF,TGTGCCAGCAGTCCCACGGGACGGGGCCGTACTGAAGCTTTCTTT